Each of the 8 T cell receptor beta chains below was sequenced from the same sample in a study of blood T cell repertoires in COVID-19 (TCRdb year 2020). The protocol used for the library was the immunoSEQ multiplex PCR assay. The clones in this table, taken by TCRdb from immuneACCESS, are in-frame only. Not every clone is retained; where verified, under half of the shortfall comes from an unresolved V gene, and the cause of the rest is unknown. The sample data list a few hundred thousand clones, and 75% to 90% of these were observed just once. 6.3% of the sample lies in the top ten. Material for sequencing was peripheral blood. The receptor source for this set is a woman aged 45-65 years with COVID-19, enrolled during active disease.

The V call is TRBV5-1, the J call TRBJ2-7; D may be TRBD2 (6 bases). This CDR3 spans 14 amino acids. In germline, CDR1 is SGHRS, CDR2 YFSETQ. The V end was cut by 2 bases, the J end by 4 bases, with 13 bases between. The CDR3 nucleotides are TGCGCCAGCAGCTTCCCGGGAGTTACGTACGAGCAGTACTTC. Protein: CASSFPGVTYEQYF.

This chain links TRBV5-1 with TRBJ2-6, with D possibly TRBD1 on 6 matching bases. Between the trimmed V and J ends, which lost 3 bases and 0 bases, there was a span of 10 bases. From germline, CDR1 is SGHRS and CDR2 YFSETQ. The CDR3 length is 16 residues. Here the CDR3 DNA reads TGCGCCAGCAGCTCGGGACATAACTCTGGGGCCAACGTCCTGACTTTC. Translating it yields CASSSGHNSGANVLTF.

This clone is a singleton in its sample. This chain joins TRBV11-2 and TRBJ2-1, with TRBD2 matching 8 bases. CDR3 size: 14 residues. Germline CDR1 and CDR2: SGHAT and FQNNGV. V lost 3 bases to trimming and J lost 10 bases; unmatched junction nucleotides: 8. The CDR3 DNA reads TGTGCCAGCAGCTTGACGGCGGGAGGTCGGGAGCAGTTCTTC. Translation: CASSLTAGGREQFF.

The chain carries TRBV7-3 and TRBJ1-1; weak D call: TRBD1 (5 bases). This CDR3 contains 14 residues. Germline values: CDR1 SGHTA, CDR2 FQGTGA. With 2 bases removed from V and 0 bases from J, the gap between germline ends came to 7 bases. In DNA form, the CDR3 reads TGTGCCAGCAGCTTACAGGGTATGAACACTGAAGCTTTCTTT. It encodes CASSLQGMNTEAFF.

The chain recombines TRBV3-1 (or the pseudogene TRBV3-2) with TRBJ2-5, with TRBD2 matching 10 bases. The CDR3 is 15 residues long. V shed 4 bases, J shed 5 bases, and the junction held 7 bases outside the gene matches. Germline CDR1 LGHDT, CDR2 YNNKEL (reference sequence). In DNA form, the CDR3 reads TGTGCCAGCAGCCCAAGCGGGAGGGCCCAGGAGACCCAGTACTTC. Its protein is CASSPSGRAQETQYF.

This clone was seen a single time. V is TRBV19 and J is TRBJ2-7, with a possible D match to TRBD1 (5 bases). CDR1 LNHDA and CDR2 SQIVND come from the germline V gene (reference sequence). V was pared by 5 bases and J by 1 base, with 9 bases between. CDR3 size: 13 residues. CDR3 loop: CASSLDTSYEQYF. CDR3 in DNA: TGTGCCAGTAGTTTGGACACTTCCTACGAGCAGTACTTC.

The V gene is TRBV14, the J gene TRBJ1-1, with 8 bases that match TRBD1. The CDR3 covers 13 residues. The trim removed 4 bases at V and 7 bases at J, leaving 5 bases unmatched. Germline loops: CDR1 SGHDN, CDR2 FVKESK. The CDR3: CASSLRQGREAFF. CDR3 bases: TGTGCCAGCAGCCTAAGACAGGGGCGTGAAGCTTTCTTT.

To note about this clone: Mismatch with germline at one junction end may stem from a read error. The J gene is TRBJ2-1, the V gene TRBV7-7; TRBD1 agrees at 9 bases. Germline V gene lookup returns CDR1 SSHAT and CDR2 FNYEAQ (reference sequence). CDR3 length: 16 amino acids. The CDR3 DNA is TGTGCTAGCAGCCAAAGCTCCGGACAGGGGCGGAATGAGCAGTTCTTC. It translates to CASSQSSGQGRNEQFF.